This is a list of T cell receptor beta chains from one sample in a study of blood T cell repertoires in COVID-19. Sequencing used immunoSEQ multiplex PCR; TCRdb keeps in-frame clones, though not all of them. Among more than 300,000 clones listed, about 89% were seen once. The sample was peripheral blood. The receptors here all came from a man aged 18 to 30 who had recovered from COVID-19. The CDR3 runs from the conserved cysteine through the conserved F or W. A D gene is named only where the DNA matches it firmly. For some rows the clone size is stated as once, few or many, or as a class when expanded; others skip it.

d_gene	abundance	v_gene	j_gene	CDR3nt	CDR3aa
-	-	TRBV7-2	TRBJ1-6	TGTGCCAGCAGCTTAGGGGGGACAAATAATTCACCCCTCCACTTT	CASSLGGTNNSPLHF
-	-	TRBV7-3	TRBJ1-2	TGTGCCAGCAGCTTAAGGGCAGCCTCTAACTATGGCTACACCTTC	CASSLRAASNYGYTF
-	-	TRBV5-4	TRBJ2-1	TGTGCCAGCAGCGGATTGGGAGTCTTAGGGCACAATGAGCAGTTCTTC	CASSGLGVLGHNEQFF
-	few	TRBV5-8	TRBJ2-1	TGTGCCAGCAGCTTGATGCTATCGAAAAAGTCGTACAATGAGCAGTTCTTC	CASSLMLSKKSYNEQFF
-	-	TRBV30	TRBJ2-1	TGTGCCGCCTCTGTCGGAGGGCCCCACAATGAGCAGTTCTTC	CAASVGGPHNEQFF
TRBD1	once	TRBV6-5	TRBJ1-1	TGTGCCAGCCGGGACAGGTTACTTGAAGCTTTCTTT	CASRDRLLEAFF
-	few	TRBV2	TRBJ1-1	TGTGCCAGCAGTGAAAGGGGTAGCCCGAACACTGAAGCTTTCTTT	CASSERGSPNTEAFF
TRBD1	-	TRBV7-2	TRBJ2-5	TGTGCCAGCAGCCAGGGACAGGATAGGGCCCAGTACTTC	CASSQGQDRAQYF
-	-	TRBV6-1	TRBJ1-1	TGTGCCAGCAGTGAGGGAGCCGCCAGGCGGGCTGAAGCTTTCTTT	CASSEGAARRAEAFF
-	-	TRBV3-1/TRBV3-2	TRBJ2-2	TGTGCCAGCAGCCCCCCCGAGGAATACACCGGGGAGCTGTTTTTT	CASSPPEEYTGELFF
-	-	TRBV15	TRBJ1-1	TGTGCCACCAGCAGGGGCTTTTTGAGGGAAACTGAAGCTTTCTTT	CATSRGFLRETEAFF
-	once	TRBV5-5	TRBJ2-7	TGTGCCAGCAGCTTCTGGGGCGTTCGTGGGGACGAGCAGTACTTC	CASSFWGVRGDEQYF
-	once	TRBV7-9	TRBJ1-6	TGTGCCAGCAGCATCGGGAAAGTTCTTAATTCACCCCTCCACTTT	CASSIGKVLNSPLHF
TRBD1	-	TRBV6-1	TRBJ1-1	TGTGCCAGCAGTGAATCCAGCAGGACAGGGGTTTGGGGCGGTGGCACTGAAGCTTTCTTT	CASSESSRTGVWGGGTEAFF
-	-	TRBV4-1	TRBJ2-7	TGCGCCAGCAGCCCCCGGGACACAACCTACGAGCAGTACTTC	CASSPRDTTYEQYF
TRBD2	-	TRBV7-9	TRBJ2-7	TGTGCCAGCAGCGGCCCGTGGGGGGGAGGGCCTTACGAGCAGTACTTC	CASSGPWGGGPYEQYF
TRBD2	few	TRBV3-1/TRBV3-2	TRBJ2-7	TGTGCCAGCAGCAAGGGGACTAGCGGGAGTAGGGAGCAGTACTTC	CASSKGTSGSREQYF
-	-	TRBV19	TRBJ1-2	TGTGCCAGTAGTATGGGTCTTGGGGGCGCAGACTATGGCTACACCTTC	CASSMGLGGADYGYTF
-	-	TRBV2	TRBJ2-2	TGTGCCAGCAGTGTGGGGCTTAACACCGGGGAGCTGTTTTTT	CASSVGLNTGELFF
-	-	TRBV7-2	TRBJ2-3	TGTGCCAGCAGCCTCGGACACCCAGCCTACACAGATACGCAGTATTTT	CASSLGHPAYTDTQYF
TRBD1	-	TRBV4-3	TRBJ1-5	TGCGCCAGCAGCCAAGAACTTGCAGGGGGGAACAATCAGCCCCAGCATTTT	CASSQELAGGNNQPQHF
TRBD1	-	TRBV7-2	TRBJ2-2	TGTGCCAGCAGCGCAACCGGGACAGAGGTCACCGGGGAGCTGTTTTTT	CASSATGTEVTGELFF
-	-	TRBV5-4	TRBJ1-2	TGTGCCAGCAGCTTACTTGCGATCAAAAGTGGCTACACCTTC	CASSLLAIKSGYTF
-	-	TRBV4-1	TRBJ2-1	TGCGCCAGCAGCCATTTGGGGGGTGGCGCACCCTACAATGAGCAGTTCTTC	CASSHLGGGAPYNEQFF
TRBD1	few	TRBV19	TRBJ1-6	TGTGCCAGTAGGACAGGGAATTCACCCCTCCACTTT	CASRTGNSPLHF
-	-	TRBV5-1	TRBJ2-5	TGCGCCAGCAGCTTGGTGGACTACCAAGAGACCCAGTACTTC	CASSLVDYQETQYF
TRBD2	-	TRBV5-1	TRBJ2-1	TGCGCCAGCAGCCGAAGCCTAGCGGGAGGGTACAATGAGCAGTTCTTC	CASSRSLAGGYNEQFF
TRBD1	-	TRBV11-2	TRBJ2-3	TGTGCCAGCAGGCTTGGGGACAGGGCGTTTGAGCAGTATTTT	CASRLGDRAFEQYF
TRBD1	-	TRBV4-1	TRBJ2-7	TGCGCCAGCAGCCAAGTAGCCGTTGGGGCAGGGGGCCCCTACGAGCAGTACTTC	CASSQVAVGAGGPYEQYF
TRBD1	-	TRBV19	TRBJ1-5	TGTGCCAGTAGTATAGTCGGGACAGGCCACTCAAATCAGCCCCAGCATTTT	CASSIVGTGHSNQPQHF
-	-	TRBV7-3	TRBJ1-1	TGTGCCAGCAGCTTTGGGTATATCCGGCCGGGGAACACTGAAGCTTTCTTT	CASSFGYIRPGNTEAFF
TRBD2	-	TRBV10-3	TRBJ2-7	TGTGCCACAGGTAGCGGGGAGGCCTACGAGCAGTACTTC	CATGSGEAYEQYF
TRBD1	-	TRBV4-1	TRBJ2-4	TGCGCCAGCAGCCAAGATTCGGGACAGGGGGCTGACATTCAGTACTTC	CASSQDSGQGADIQYF
TRBD2	-	TRBV13	TRBJ2-1	TGTGCCAGCAGCGTCAGAGCGGGGGGGCCGCTAGGTGAGCAGTTCTTC	CASSVRAGGPLGEQFF
TRBD1	-	TRBV18	TRBJ2-5	TGTGCCAGCTCAAAAAGGGACAGCCAAGAGACCCAGTACTTC	CASSKRDSQETQYF
TRBD1	-	TRBV5-1	TRBJ1-2	TGCGCCAGCAGCTTTGACAGGGGGCATGGCTACACCTTC	CASSFDRGHGYTF
-	-	TRBV27	TRBJ2-1	TGTGCCAGCAGAGAAACTCCACAGGGCGCATACAATGAGCAGTTCTTC	CASRETPQGAYNEQFF
-	-	TRBV7-2	TRBJ1-2	TGTGCCAGCAGCTCCGGTTCTGCCCTCTATGGCTACACCTTC	CASSSGSALYGYTF
-	-	TRBV30	TRBJ1-5	TGTGCCTGGAGTGTACACGCGGGGTCCCCTCAGCCCCAGCATTTT	CAWSVHAGSPQPQHF
-	-	TRBV4-1	TRBJ2-7	TGCGCCAGCAGCCAAGATCGCGCGGTGGGTTCCGAGCAGTACTTC	CASSQDRAVGSEQYF
-	-	TRBV30	TRBJ1-6	TGTGCCTGGAGTGCAGGACAGCGTGATTCACCCCTCCACTTT	CAWSAGQRDSPLHF
TRBD2	-	TRBV29-1	TRBJ2-1	TGCAGCGTTGAACTAGCGGGCCTCTCCTACAATGAGCAGTTCTTC	CSVELAGLSYNEQFF
TRBD1	once	TRBV27	TRBJ2-3	TGTGCCAGCAGTTCTAAACAGGGGCACTCGGCCCTGCCAGATACGCAGTATTTT	CASSSKQGHSALPDTQYF
-	-	TRBV19	TRBJ2-7	TGTGCCAGTAGTGTGACAGGAGCCTACGAGCAGTACTTC	CASSVTGAYEQYF
TRBD1	-	TRBV5-4	TRBJ1-2	TGTGCCAGCAGCTTCGGACAGGGGAGGAATGGCTACACCTTC	CASSFGQGRNGYTF
TRBD1	once	TRBV6-5	TRBJ1-2	TGTGCCAGCAGCCCGGGACAGGGGGCGAGTTATGGCTACACCTTC	CASSPGQGASYGYTF
-	-	TRBV4-1	TRBJ2-1	TGCGCCAGCAGCCAAGAACCAGGGGACAATGAGCAGTTCTTC	CASSQEPGDNEQFF
TRBD2	once	TRBV6-1	TRBJ2-1	TGTGCCAGCAGTGAACGCCTAGCGGGGGGGCCAAAGTACAATGAGCAGTTCTTC	CASSERLAGGPKYNEQFF
TRBD2	-	TRBV6-2/TRBV6-3	TRBJ2-1	TGTGCCAGCAGTCCGGTCGGGAGGGGGTACAATGAGCAGTTCTTC	CASSPVGRGYNEQFF
TRBD2	-	TRBV4-1	TRBJ2-7	TGCGCCAGCAGCCAAGGGCTAGCGGGAGTAAAATGGGGCGGCTCCTACGAGCAGTACTTC	CASSQGLAGVKWGGSYEQYF
TRBD2	-	TRBV7-3	TRBJ2-1	TGTGCCAGCAGCTTCATTGGGACTAACTATGAGCAGTTCTTC	CASSFIGTNYEQFF
TRBD2	-	TRBV27	TRBJ2-7	TGTGCCAGCAGTCCATTCCCTAGCGGGAGAGGCTACGAGCAGTACTTC	CASSPFPSGRGYEQYF
-	-	TRBV27	TRBJ1-2	TGTGCCAGCAGTTTCCCCAAACGTGAGCTCCCTAGGGGCTACACCTTC	CASSFPKRELPRGYTF
-	-	TRBV29-1	TRBJ1-2	TGCAGCGTAGGGGAAATGGTTCGTGGCTACACCTTC	CSVGEMVRGYTF